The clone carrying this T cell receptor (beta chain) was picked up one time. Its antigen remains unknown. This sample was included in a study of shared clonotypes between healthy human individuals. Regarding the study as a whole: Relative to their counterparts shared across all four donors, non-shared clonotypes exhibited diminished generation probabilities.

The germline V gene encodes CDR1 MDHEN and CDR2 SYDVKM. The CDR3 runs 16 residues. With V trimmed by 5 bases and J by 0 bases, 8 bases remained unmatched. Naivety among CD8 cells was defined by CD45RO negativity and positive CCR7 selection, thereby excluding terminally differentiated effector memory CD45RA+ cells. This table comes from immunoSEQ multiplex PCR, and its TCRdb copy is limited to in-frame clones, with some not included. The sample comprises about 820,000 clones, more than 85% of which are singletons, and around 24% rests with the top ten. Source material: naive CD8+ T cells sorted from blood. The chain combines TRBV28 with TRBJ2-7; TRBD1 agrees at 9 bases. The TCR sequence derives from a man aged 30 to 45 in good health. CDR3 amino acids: CASSAGTGRHSYEQYF. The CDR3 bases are TGTGCCAGCAGTGCAGGGACAGGGAGGCACTCCTACGAGCAGTACTTC. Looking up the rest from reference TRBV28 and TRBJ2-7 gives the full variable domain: DVKVTQSSRYLVKRTGEKVFLECVQDMDHENMFWYRQDPGLGLRLIYFSYDVKMKEKGDIPEGYSVSREKKERFSLILESASTNQTSMYLCASSAGTGRHSYEQYFGPGTRLTVT.